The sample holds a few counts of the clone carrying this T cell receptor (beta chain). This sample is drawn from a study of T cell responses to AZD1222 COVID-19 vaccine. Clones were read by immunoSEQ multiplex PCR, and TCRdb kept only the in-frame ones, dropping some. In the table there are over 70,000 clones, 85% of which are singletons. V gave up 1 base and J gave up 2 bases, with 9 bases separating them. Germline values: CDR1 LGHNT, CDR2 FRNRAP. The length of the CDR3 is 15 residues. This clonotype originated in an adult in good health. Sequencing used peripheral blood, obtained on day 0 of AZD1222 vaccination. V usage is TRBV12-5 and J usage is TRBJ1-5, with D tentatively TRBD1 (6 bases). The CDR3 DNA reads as TGTGCTAGTGGTTTGGACAGGGCGGGCAATCAGCCCCAGCATTTT. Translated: CASGLDRAGNQPQHF.